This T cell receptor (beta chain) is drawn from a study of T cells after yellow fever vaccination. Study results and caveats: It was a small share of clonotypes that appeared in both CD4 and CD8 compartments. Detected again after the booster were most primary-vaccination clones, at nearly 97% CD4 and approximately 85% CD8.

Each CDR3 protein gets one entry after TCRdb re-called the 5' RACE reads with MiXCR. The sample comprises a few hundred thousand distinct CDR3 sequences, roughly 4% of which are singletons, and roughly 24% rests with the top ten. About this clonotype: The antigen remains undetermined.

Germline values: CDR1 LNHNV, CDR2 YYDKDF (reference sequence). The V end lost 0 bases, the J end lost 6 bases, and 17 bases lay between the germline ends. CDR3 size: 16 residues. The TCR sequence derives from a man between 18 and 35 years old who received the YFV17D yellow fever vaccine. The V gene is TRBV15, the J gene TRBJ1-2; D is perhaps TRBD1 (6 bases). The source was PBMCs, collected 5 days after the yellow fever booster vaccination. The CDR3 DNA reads TGTGCCACCAGCAGAGATGTGGCCCCAGGGGTAGATGGCTACACCTTC. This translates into CATSRDVAPGVDGYTF.